Judged by abundance, the clone carrying this T cell receptor beta chain is medium-sized (0.01 to 0.1%). This entry is derived from a study of blood T cell repertoires in COVID-19. Study at large: Researchers got acute and convalescent COVID-19 samples from the United States, Italy and Spain. T cells, B-cell-depleted T cells, or PBMCs provided the cDNA or gDNA that served as material.

In the source study's methods: Amplification of reference gene primers was used by the study to estimate nucleated cell counts. Data came from immunoSEQ multiplex PCR; TCRdb stores just in-frame clones and leaves some out. D and trimming come from the DNA, and the V and J calls and clone size come from that table. The repertoire includes tens of thousands of clones, around 85% of them detected once, and 4% to 6% sits in the top ten. The germline V and J ends were trimmed by 2 bases and 0 bases, with 17 bases remaining between them. This CDR3 has 19 amino acids. CDR1 is KGHSH, CDR2 LQKENI, per germline.

This clonotype was sampled from a woman older than 75 with active or convalescent COVID-19. The chain couples TRBV18 to TRBJ1-6, with a tentative D call TRBD1 (6 bases). Sequenced input: peripheral blood. The CDR3 loop is CASSPAIATGSSYNSPLHF. The CDR3 DNA reads TGTGCCAGCTCACCAGCAATAGCCACAGGGAGCTCCTATAATTCACCCCTCCACTTT.